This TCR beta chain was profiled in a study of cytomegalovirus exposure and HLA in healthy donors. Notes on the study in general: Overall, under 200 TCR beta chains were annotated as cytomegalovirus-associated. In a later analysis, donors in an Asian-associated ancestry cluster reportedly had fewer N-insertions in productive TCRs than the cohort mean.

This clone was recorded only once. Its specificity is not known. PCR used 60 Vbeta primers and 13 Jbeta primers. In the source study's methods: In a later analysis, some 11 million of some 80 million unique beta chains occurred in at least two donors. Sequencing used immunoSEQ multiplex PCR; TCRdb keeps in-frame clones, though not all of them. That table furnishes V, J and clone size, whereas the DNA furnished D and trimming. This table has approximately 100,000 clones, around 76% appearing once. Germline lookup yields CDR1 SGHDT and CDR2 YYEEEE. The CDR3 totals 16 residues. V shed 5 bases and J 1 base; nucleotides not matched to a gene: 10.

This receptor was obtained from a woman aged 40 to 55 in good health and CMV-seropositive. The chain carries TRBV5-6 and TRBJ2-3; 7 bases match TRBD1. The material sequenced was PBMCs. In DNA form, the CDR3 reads TGTGCCAGCAGTTTCCTAAGAACAGGGGGCACAGATACGCAGTATTTT. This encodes CASSFLRTGGTDTQYF.